This T cell receptor beta chain was sequenced in a study of neoadjuvant anti-PD-1 for oral cavity cancer. PBMC libraries mostly used roughly 460 ng of input genomic DNA, with six replicates per sample. The table came from immunoSEQ multiplex PCR; TCRdb's copy has only in-frame clones and leaves some out. The table shows about 16,000 clones, with about 64% occurring only once. Study-wide results and limits: Post-nivolumab, blood T cell clonality was significantly elevated in non-responders.

On this clone itself: The target antigen is unknown.

V lost 2 bases to trimming and J lost 1 base; unmatched junction nucleotides: 3. This CDR3 is 15 amino acids long. The V gene's germline CDR1 is SGHDT and CDR2 YYEEEE. PBMCs were not maintained or expanded in culture before analysis. Sequencing was performed on PBMCs, taken before nivolumab (anti-PD-1) treatment. The chain recombines TRBV5-6 with TRBJ1-3; 7 nucleotides align to TRBD1. This TCR was sampled from a person between 35 and 79 years old with oral cavity squamous cell carcinoma. The CDR3 DNA follows: TGTGCCAGCAGCTTTATGACAGGGTCTGGAAACACCATATATTTT. This codes for CASSFMTGSGNTIYF. The variable domain in full, completed from reference TRBV5-6 and TRBJ1-3, reads DAGVTQSPTHLIKTRGQQVTLRCSPKSGHDTVSWYQQALGQGPQFIFQYYEEEERQRGNFPDRFSGHQFPNYSSELNVNALLLGDSALYLCASSFMTGSGNTIYFGEGSWLTVV.